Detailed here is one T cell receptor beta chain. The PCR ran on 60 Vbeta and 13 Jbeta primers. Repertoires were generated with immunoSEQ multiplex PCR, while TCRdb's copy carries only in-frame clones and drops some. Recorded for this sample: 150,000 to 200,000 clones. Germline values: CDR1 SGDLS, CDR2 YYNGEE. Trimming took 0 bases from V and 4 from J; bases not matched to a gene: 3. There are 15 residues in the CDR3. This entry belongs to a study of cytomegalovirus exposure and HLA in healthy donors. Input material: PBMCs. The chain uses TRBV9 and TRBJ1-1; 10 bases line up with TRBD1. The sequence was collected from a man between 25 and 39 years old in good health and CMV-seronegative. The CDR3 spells CASSVVGQGGTEAFF. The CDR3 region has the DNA TGTGCCAGCAGCGTAGTAGGACAGGGGGGCACTGAAGCTTTCTTT.